Following are 15 T cell receptor beta chains from one sample sequenced in a study of identical twins. TCRdb redid the calling of the 5' RACE reads with MiXCR, one entry per CDR3 protein. The table lists around 95,000 distinct CDR3 sequences, 5.9% of them singletons. The sequenced material came from memory T cells sorted from blood. The receptors shown here come from a woman between 50 and 59 years old in good health.

Many counts were recorded for this clonotype. This chain links TRBV6-7 with TRBJ2-2; the D gene is possibly TRBD2 (5 bases). TRBV6-7 is annotated as an ORF whose role is uncertain. Between the trimmed V and J ends, which lost 4 bases and 5 bases, there was a span of 17 bases. This CDR3 has 16 amino acids. CDR3 protein: CASSSPERTGTGELFF. The CDR3 coding sequence is TGTGCCAGCAGTTCTCCGGAGCGGACGGGTACCGGGGAGCTGTTTTTT.

This clonotype was counted a few times. The chain has TRBV29-1 and TRBJ2-5, with 8 bases fitting TRBD2. V shed 7 bases and J 3 bases; nucleotides not matched to a gene: 4. The CDR3 has 12 residues. The germline V gene encodes CDR1 SQVTM and CDR2 ANQGSEA. Here the CDR3 DNA reads TGCAGCGCGGGAGGGTGGAAAGAGACCCAGTACTTC. Encoded protein: CSAGGWKETQYF.

This clonotype was picked up many times. V usage is TRBV2 and J usage is TRBJ2-3, with D hard to call. V was cut by 6 bases and J by 0 bases, with 7 bases left in between. CDR3 length: 13 amino acids. Germline CDR1 reads SNHLY; CDR2 reads FYNNEI. CDR3 DNA: TGTGCCAGCAGAAGAGATAGCACAGATACGCAGTATTTT. Protein sequence: CASRRDSTDTQYF.

This rearrangement joins TRBV6-5 to TRBJ2-3; TRBD1 matches 8 bases. J was trimmed by 3 bases and V by 6 bases; bases with no gene match: 8. The germline V gene encodes CDR1 MNHEY and CDR2 SVGAGI. This CDR3 has 15 residues. DNA for the CDR3: TGTGCCAGCAGCCCCACAGGGGGTGGGACAGATACGCAGTATTTT. Translation: CASSPTGGGTDTQYF.

This clonotype has a count of ten or more. The J gene is TRBJ1-1, the V gene TRBV6-1, with 8 bases that match TRBD1. V shed 3 bases and J 0 bases; nucleotides not matched to a gene: 3. Looked up from germline, CDR1 is MNHNS and CDR2 is SASEGT. This CDR3 is 15 amino acids long. The CDR3 protein is CASSDWTGMNTEAFF. CDR3 coding DNA: TGTGCCAGCAGTGACTGGACAGGGATGAACACTGAAGCTTTCTTT.

This clonotype was seen repeatedly, ten times or more. This chain links TRBV15 with TRBJ2-7, with D tentatively TRBD1 (6 bases). The V and J ends lost 3 bases and 3 bases respectively, with 6 bases between them. The CDR3 has 12 residues. Germline V gene data show CDR1 as LNHNV and CDR2 as YYDKDF (reference sequence). The DNA of the CDR3 is TGTGCCACCAGCAGGGACAGCTACGAGCAGTACGTC. Its protein product is CATSRDSYEQYV.

Many counts were recorded for this clonotype. This chain links TRBV20-1 with TRBJ1-2; D uncertain. The V end lost 5 bases, the J end lost 2 bases, and 12 bases lay between the germline ends. From germline, CDR1 is DFQATT and CDR2 SNEGSKA (reference sequence). CDR3 length: 13 residues. CDR3: CSAGALLNYGYTF. CDR3 in DNA: TGCAGTGCTGGAGCCTTATTGAACTATGGCTACACCTTC.

This clonotype showed up many times. V usage is TRBV7-6 and J usage is TRBJ1-1; 9 nucleotides line up with TRBD1. The germline CDR1 and CDR2 sequences are SGHVS and FNYEAQ. Trimming at V came to 4 bases and at J to 10 bases, leaving 10 bases not matched to a gene. The length of the CDR3 is 14 residues. CDR3 in amino acids: CASSSSGTGRGAFF. Written as DNA, the CDR3 is TGTGCCAGCAGCTCTTCCGGGACAGGGAGGGGAGCTTTCTTT.

This clonotype appeared a few times. The V call is TRBV19, the J call TRBJ1-2; 7 bases align to TRBD1. V shed 5 bases, J shed 8 bases, and the junction held 14 bases outside the gene matches. Germline-derived CDR1 and CDR2 are LNHDA and SQIVND (reference sequence). This CDR3 is 15 amino acids long. CDR3 bases: TGTGCCAGTAGTCCTCTCGACAGGGTTTTCGGAGGCTACACCTTC. Protein: CASSPLDRVFGGYTF.

This clonotype was seen only a few times. This chain joins TRBV6-6 and TRBJ2-1, with D possibly TRBD1 on 6 matching bases. Per the germline V gene, CDR1 is MNHNY and CDR2 is SVGAGI (reference sequence). With 6 bases removed from V and 3 bases from J, the gap between germline ends came to 12 bases. The CDR3 length is 14 residues. The CDR3 spells CASRNPGVYNEQFF. The CDR3 nucleotides read TGTGCCAGCAGAAACCCAGGGGTCTACAATGAGCAGTTCTTC.

This clonotype was counted ten times or more. The J gene is TRBJ1-3, the V gene TRBV12-3 or TRBV12-4, with TRBD1 as a possible D gene (5 bases). The V end was cut by 7 bases, the J end by 7 bases, with 14 bases between. This CDR3 has 13 residues. The CDR3 protein is CASTTGLINTIYF. Here the CDR3 DNA reads TGTGCCAGCACCACGGGACTTATTAACACCATATATTTT.

The genes are TRBV19 and TRBJ1-3; tentatively, D is TRBD1 (6 bases). This CDR3 has 16 residues. Looked up from germline, CDR1 is LNHDA and CDR2 is SQIVND (reference sequence). The V gene lost 7 bases and the J gene lost 0 bases, with 16 bases spanning the gap. This chain's CDR3 is CASNNGGPLSGNTIYF. The CDR3 bases are TGTGCCAGTAATAACGGGGGCCCACTCTCTGGAAACACCATATATTTT.

Points on this clonotype: This could be a read error, since a much larger clone is one nucleotide away. The rearrangement uses TRBV5-1 and TRBJ2-7; TRBD1 agrees at 7 bases. This CDR3 has 15 amino acids. Per germline, CDR1 SGHRS and CDR2 YFSETQ. CDR3 nucleotide sequence: TGCTCCAGCAGCTCAGGGGGACGGGGCACCTACGAGCAGTACTTC. It translates to CSSSSGGRGTYEQYF.

This clonotype was observed many times. The chain combines TRBV2 with TRBJ2-5; D is unresolved. V shed 6 bases and J shed 4 bases, with 6 bases lying between them. Germline CDR1 and CDR2: SNHLY and FYNNEI. The CDR3 sequence is 11 residues long. The CDR3 protein is CASRKSETQYF. CDR3 bases: TGTGCCAGCAGGAAGTCAGAGACCCAGTACTTC.

The chain uses TRBV5-1 and TRBJ2-7; D perhaps matches TRBD2 (7 bases). Trimming removed 4 bases at V and 5 bases at J, with 19 bases between. The CDR3 totals 15 residues. Germline V CDR1 and CDR2: SGHRS, YFSETQ. The CDR3 loop is CASSLEGGRTDEQYV. As DNA, the CDR3 is TGCGCCAGCAGCCTAGAGGGGGGGAGGACCGACGAGCAGTACGTC.